This TCR beta chain was captured by sequencing in a study of blood T cell repertoires in COVID-19. Background on the study: There were acute and convalescent COVID-19 samples, and they came from the United States, Italy and Spain. T cells, B-cell-depleted T cells, or PBMCs provided the cDNA or gDNA that served as material.

V was cut by 4 bases and J by 4 bases, with 11 bases left in between. The CDR3 covers 13 residues. CDR1 is SGHDT, CDR2 YYEEEE, per germline. In the original workflow: The authors estimated nucleated cell counts from reference gene primer amplification. This table comes from immunoSEQ multiplex PCR, and its TCRdb copy is limited to in-frame clones, with some not included. The DNA was the basis for D and trimming; V, J and clone size are from that table. The repertoire consists of under 250,000 clones, with about 89% occurring once and the leading ten covering around 1.7%. The sequenced sample consisted of peripheral blood. The chain carries TRBV5-6 and TRBJ1-1; D is undetermined. The receptor was derived from a woman aged 55-70 years who had recovered from COVID-19. The CDR3 sequence: CASSGGSSTEAFF. The CDR3 DNA is TGTGCCAGCAGCGGCGGAAGTAGCACTGAAGCTTTCTTT.